This T cell receptor beta chain appears in the sequencing data of a study of regulatory T cells in long-lasting Graves disease (TCRdb year 2021). Looking at the study overall: Antithyroid drugs had been taken for less than 3 months by newly diagnosed Graves' disease patients. The study was conducted in China and was registered as a clinical trial. Peripheral blood TCR sequencing and RNA sequencing compared persistent Graves' disease patients with newly diagnosed Graves' disease patients. A total of around 35 samples underwent TCR sequencing, from roughly 13 patients with persistent Graves' disease and approximately 20 patients with newly diagnosed Graves' disease.

This clonotype was seen repeatedly, ten times or more. The antigen it recognizes is unknown. Per-nucleotide qualities are absent, and no much larger clonotype sits a single base away. The meaning of the sample's time point label: newly diagnosed GD, antithyroid drugs for less than 3 months. RNA was extracted from PBMCs in TRIzol for both TCR sequencing and RNA sequencing. The diagnosis of Graves' disease was made according to American Thyroid Association guidelines. Patients were recruited from an endocrinology department in Xi'an, China. Each patient gave roughly 10 milliliters of peripheral blood, collected in an EDTA anticoagulant tube. PBMCs were isolated by Ficoll Paque Plus density gradient separation without further T cell sorting. An Agilent 2100 Bioanalyzer and agarose gel were used to assess RNA quality, and a NanoDrop 2000 was used to measure RNA concentration. Libraries were constructed by multiplex PCR. Instrument used: Illumina HiSeq 4000. CDR3 regions were amplified by Arm-PCR with iRepertoire HTBI primers to construct TCR beta libraries. Before sequencing, the PCR products went through gel purification. Concerning the study's data processing: Gene usage analysis of CDR3 amino acid clonotypes used the 62 TRBV and around 14 TRBJ segments found across samples. Filtered high-quality paired reads were merged into contigs using COPE and FqMerger. BLAST was used to align contigs to IMGT TRBV, TRBD and TRBJ reference genes, with CDR3 defined following IMGT. Any clonotype with a frequency above 0.1% was classified as a highly expanded clone. Shannon entropy was used to measure repertoire diversity, and the Gini coefficient was used to measure V-J evenness. A clonotype was considered public if more than one individual shared it. The public reads were reprocessed in TCRdb via fastp at Q25 and MiXCR, keeping in-frame beta chains. Identical CDR3 proteins give one entry, which carries the most common genes and DNA. For this entry, the V and J calls and clone size follow TCRdb and not the study's own pipeline. For this sample there are 420,000 or so distinct CDR3 sequences; roughly 17% appear just once. The top ten constitute around a quarter of the sample.

Unmatched junction bases come to 8, with V trimmed by 5 bases and J by 4 bases. The germline V gene (reference sequence) sets CDR1 to DFQATT and CDR2 to SNEGSKA. Taken from cysteine to phenylalanine, the CDR3 has 16 residues. Of all the DNA, just the CDR3 is kept, 48 bases in frame from base 1. What the research found in general, with its limitations: The authors acknowledged the small sample size as a limitation that may reduce accuracy. A larger number of public clonotypes was shared among persistent patients (about 2,700) than among newly diagnosed patients (roughly 980). Peripheral blood alone was examined, since thyroid tissue, which constituted the primary lesion, could not be accessed. Only the TCR beta chain was sequenced and analyzed. Lower TCR Shannon entropy and fewer highly expanded clones were observed in persistent Graves' disease patients than in newly diagnosed patients, which suggested clonal expansion. TRBV28, TRBJ1-2 and TRBJ2-5 were preferentially used in persistent disease, while TRBV20-1 and TRBJ2-1 were favored in newly diagnosed disease.

Another study also made use of these data, one on T cells in Graves' hyperthyroidism and ophthalmopathy. The second paper further reports: A patient counted as having stable Graves' hyperthyroidism if no progression to ophthalmopathy occurred over 18 months of follow-up. The hyperthyroidism patients were between 18 and 65 years old and newly diagnosed, with a disease duration of less than 2 months. Patients with uncontrolled infections, other autoimmune diseases, pregnancy or lactation were excluded. Diagnoses relied on clinical symptoms, serum thyroxine and TRAb, thyroid ultrasound and orbital computed tomography. For the first round of RT-PCR on the TCR CDR3, the HTBI primer set was used together with the Qiagen OneStep RT-PCR kit. Blood samples also contained most of the expanded thyroid clonotypes (frequency above 0.001), which suggests that blood repertoires may reflect thyroid immune responses. In cross-validation, a model built on a 13 V-J signature told ophthalmopathy apart from stable hyperthyroidism with under 90% sensitivity and roughly 83% specificity, and in testing the same model reached 80%/75%. In validation, the model predicted progression to ophthalmopathy a median of about 6.5 months before onset, with approximately 68% sensitivity and about 72% specificity. To identify distinguishing TCR V-J signatures, a discovery cohort of 90 to 100 patients was used, comprising 43 with Graves' ophthalmopathy and around 60 with stable Graves' hyperthyroidism. Prospective prediction of ophthalmopathy was tested in an independent validation cohort consisting of about 19 hyperthyroidism patients and around 17 patients who later progressed to ophthalmopathy. For training and testing, the roughly 93 patients in the discovery cohort were randomly divided in a 7:3 ratio. The study also compared thyroid tissue and blood T-cell repertoires from over 5 Graves' hyperthyroidism patients. Following sampling, methimazole starting at 30 mg daily was given to hyperthyroidism patients, and high-dose intravenous methylprednisolone was given to ophthalmopathy patients. Libraries were constructed in a second round of multiplex PCR, after which size selection and purification were performed. Libraries were sequenced paired-end with 100 bp reads on an Illumina HiSeq2000. SOAPnuke was used to process the raw data, removing reads that contained adapters or uncalled bases, had a mean Phred below 15, or lacked an exact match to the constant primer or identifier. COPE v1.2.5 was used to merge high-quality paired reads, and clonotypes were defined as unique nucleotide sequences. Clonotypes were aligned to IMGT TRBV, TRBD and TRBJ reference segments using MiTCR v1.1. Only V-J combinations with frequency above 0.0001, covering 99% to 99.2% of repertoires, were analysed. The TCS score was defined as the ratio of F50 (clonal expansion) to E x V (chaos), calculated using BLOSUM62-based TCRdist between CDR3 peptides within each V-J. Welch's t-statistics and random forest reduced 500 to 550 V-J features to 10 to 15, which were used in a naive Bayes classifier (R e1071). No statistical method was used to fix the sample size in advance, and group allocation was not hidden from the investigators. TCR Vbeta CDR3 sequencing of 120 to 150 peripheral blood samples (around 45 ophthalmopathy, roughly 74 hyperthyroidism and some 17 progressor patients) is reported in the paper.

The TCR was taken from a woman under 30 with Graves disease. Donor details come from another sample of the same person, matched by shared clones. This receptor chain uses TRBV20-1 and TRBJ2-1; TRBD2 fits 13 bases in the junction. Sequencing used peripheral blood mononuclear cells (PBMCs), obtained at new diagnosis, from a patient treated with antithyroid drugs. This receptor has the CDR3 CSARTSGSSRYNEQFF. The nucleotide sequence reads as follows: TGCAGTGCTCGGACTAGCGGGAGTTCAAGGTACAATGAGCAGTTCTTC.